The sequence of this T cell receptor (beta chain) was determined in a study of a mutant IDH1 vaccine in newly diagnosed glioma. The overall study: Vaccination started 4-6 weeks after radiotherapy alone, or with temozolomide cycles. Radiotherapy, temozolomide, or both had been given previously, and both were given to most. Week 35 was safety follow-up visit V12; week 47 was end-of-study visit V13.

This clone was picked up a small number of times. Its antigen is not identified. Assay: immunoSEQ multiplex PCR; the TCRdb copy retains only in-frame clones and omits some. The sample consists of about 84,000 clones, roughly 77% of them appearing once. CDR3 length: 13 amino acids. Germline V gives CDR1 MNHEY, CDR2 SVGAGI. V was trimmed by 2 bases and J by 5 bases, leaving 9 bases between them. The time point was: week 47, end of study. Topical imiquimod accompanied each vaccine dose, which consisted of 300 ug of mutant IDH1 20-mer peptide. The chain is built from TRBV6-5 and TRBJ1-2; maybe TRBD1 (5 bases). The sequences come from PBMCs, collected from a glioma patient whose treatment included an IDH1 peptide vaccine. This clonotype was sampled from a man in his forties with glioma. Here the CDR3 reads CASSYGREYGYTF. In DNA, the CDR3 is TGTGCCAGCAGTTACGGCAGGGAGTATGGCTACACCTTC.